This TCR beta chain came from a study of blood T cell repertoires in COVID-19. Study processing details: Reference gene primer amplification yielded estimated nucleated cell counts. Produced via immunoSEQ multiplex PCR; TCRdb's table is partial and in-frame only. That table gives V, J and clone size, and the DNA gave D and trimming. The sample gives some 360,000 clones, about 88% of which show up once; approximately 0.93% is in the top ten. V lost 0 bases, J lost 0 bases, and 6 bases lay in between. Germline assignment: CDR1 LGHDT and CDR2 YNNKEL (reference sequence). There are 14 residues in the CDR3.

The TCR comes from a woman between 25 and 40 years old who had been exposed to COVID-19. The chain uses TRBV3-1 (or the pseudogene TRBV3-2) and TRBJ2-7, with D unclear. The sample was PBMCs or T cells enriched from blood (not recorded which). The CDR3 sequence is CASSQEYSSYEQYF. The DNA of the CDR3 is TGTGCCAGCAGCCAAGAGTACTCCTCCTACGAGCAGTACTTC.